This T cell receptor (beta chain) was identified in a study of blood T cell repertoires in COVID-19. The CDR3 runs to 15 residues. Germline lookup yields CDR1 MNHEY and CDR2 SVGAGI. V lost 0 bases to trimming and J lost 4 bases, with 12 bases between them. The assay was immunoSEQ multiplex PCR, and TCRdb's table has in-frame clones only and misses some. The sample yields 100,000 to 150,000 clones, about 84% seen once. The material sequenced was peripheral blood. The sequence was obtained from a human donor in a cohort sampled during active COVID-19. The chain uses TRBV6-5 and TRBJ1-2; no clear D. The CDR3 loop is CASSYSAGKFYGYTF. The CDR3 region has the DNA TGTGCCAGCAGTTACTCGGCAGGAAAATTCTATGGCTACACCTTC.